This paragraph reports one T cell receptor beta chain. The sample originates from a study of blood T cell repertoires in COVID-19. Study information: T cells, B-cell-depleted T cells, or PBMCs supplied cDNA or gDNA.

Some clones are missing from TCRdb's copy, which holds only in-frame ones; the method was immunoSEQ multiplex PCR. The data contain 70,000 to 90,000 clones, 78% of them seen just once; the ten biggest clones take up approximately 15%. V lost 2 bases and J lost 7, with 8 bases in between. The CDR3 is 12 amino acids. Germline CDR1 and CDR2: MNHEY and SMNVEV (reference sequence). V usage is TRBV27 and J usage is TRBJ1-1; a possible D gene is TRBD1 (5 bases). This receptor was identified in a human donor in a cohort sampled during active COVID-19. Sequencing input: peripheral blood. CDR3 DNA sequence: TGTGCCAGCAGTTTAGACCAGGGTGAAGCTTTCTTT. It yields the protein CASSLDQGEAFF.